This passage covers 2 T cell receptor beta chains from one sample sequenced in a study of T cells after yellow fever vaccination. TCRdb used MiXCR to reprocess the 5' RACE reads, holding one entry per CDR3 protein. The repertoire has around 310,000 distinct CDR3 sequences, around 3.9% of them found once; the top ten carry about a quarter. Here the sequenced sample was PBMCs, taken on the day of the yellow fever booster vaccination. All receptors come from a man between 18 and 29 years old who received the YFV17D yellow fever vaccine.

As concerns this clonotype: A much bigger clone sits one base away, suggesting this may be a read error. The genes are TRBV5-1 and TRBJ2-7; either TRBD1 or TRBD2 may supply D (5 bases each). CDR1 SGHRS and CDR2 YFSETQ come from the germline V gene. CDR3 length: 14 residues. Trimming stripped 4 bases from V and 0 bases from J, with 11 bases between. CDR3 DNA sequence: TGCGCCAGCAGCACGGGACGGCTCTCCTACGAGCAGTACTTC. This translates into CASSTGRLSYEQYF.

This clonotype was counted between two and nine times. The chain links TRBV12-3 or TRBV12-4 to TRBJ2-2; 10 bases agree with TRBD1. This CDR3 has 16 amino acids. The V segment lost 6 bases and the J segment 5 bases; nucleotides outside the gene matches: 9. CDR3 DNA sequence: TGTGCCAGCAGATATGACAGGGGGCTTGTAACCGGGGAGCTGTTTTTT. Translation gives CASRYDRGLVTGELFF.